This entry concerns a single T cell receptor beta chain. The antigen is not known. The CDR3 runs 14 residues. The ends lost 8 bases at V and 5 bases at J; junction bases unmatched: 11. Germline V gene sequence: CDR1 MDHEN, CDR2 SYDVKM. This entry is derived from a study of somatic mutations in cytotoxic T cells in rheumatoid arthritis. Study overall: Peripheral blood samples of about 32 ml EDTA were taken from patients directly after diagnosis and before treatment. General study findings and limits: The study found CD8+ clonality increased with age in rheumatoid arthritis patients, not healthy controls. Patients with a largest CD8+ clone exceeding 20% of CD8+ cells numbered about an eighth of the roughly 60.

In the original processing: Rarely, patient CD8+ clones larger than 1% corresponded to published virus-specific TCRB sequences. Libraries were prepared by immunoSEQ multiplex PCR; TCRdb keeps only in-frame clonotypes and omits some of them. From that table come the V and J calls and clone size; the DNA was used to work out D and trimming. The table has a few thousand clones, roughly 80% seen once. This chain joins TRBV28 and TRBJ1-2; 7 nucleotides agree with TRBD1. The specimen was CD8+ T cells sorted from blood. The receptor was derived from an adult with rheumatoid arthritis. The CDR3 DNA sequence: TGTGCCAGCGGATCGGACAGGACGATATATGGCTACACCTTC. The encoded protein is CASGSDRTIYGYTF.